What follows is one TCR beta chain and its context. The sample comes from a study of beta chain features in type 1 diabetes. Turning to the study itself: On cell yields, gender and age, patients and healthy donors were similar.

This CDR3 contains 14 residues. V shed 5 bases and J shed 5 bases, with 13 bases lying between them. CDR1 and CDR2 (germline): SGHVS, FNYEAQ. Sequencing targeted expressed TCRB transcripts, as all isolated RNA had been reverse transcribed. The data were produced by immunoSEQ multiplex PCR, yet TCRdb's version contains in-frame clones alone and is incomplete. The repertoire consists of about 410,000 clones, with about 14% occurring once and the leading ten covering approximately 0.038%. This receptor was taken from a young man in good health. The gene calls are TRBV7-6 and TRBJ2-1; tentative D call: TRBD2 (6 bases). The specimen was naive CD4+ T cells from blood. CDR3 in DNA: TGTGCCAGCAGCCTGGGGGTAGCGGACAATGAGCAGTTCTTC. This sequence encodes CASSLGVADNEQFF.